These T cell receptor beta chains were read from a single sample in a study of cytomegalovirus exposure and HLA in healthy donors. Clones were sequenced by immunoSEQ multiplex PCR, and TCRdb holds only the in-frame ones, with some missing. The data hold 150,000 to 200,000 clones, with 75% to 85% observed a single time. What was sequenced was PBMCs. The receptors derive from a boy younger than 18 in good health and CMV-seronegative. CDR3s include the opening cysteine and the closing phenylalanine or tryptophan. A D gene is named only where the DNA matches it firmly. Expanded clones are given a class, and other clones once, few, many or no size at all.

>.|TRBV2|.|15
CASSESVGENFGYTF
>.|TRBV4-2|.|13
CASSQEGGQAQYF
>TRBD1|TRBV4-3|.|15
CASSPAPRGPYEQYF
>.|TRBV9|.|15
CASSVEGALNEKLFF
>TRBD1|TRBV2|.|14
CASSGQGVNYGYTF
>TRBD2|TRBV27|few|14
CASSKTGLAGTQYF
>TRBD2|TRBV5-5|.|16
CASSLPLAGAYNEQFF
>.|TRBV5-6|.|14
CASSFPDRSETQYF
>.|TRBV7-7|.|15
CASSSHEGLQETQYF
>TRBD2|TRBV7-2|.|17
CASKRGGLAGTYNEQFF
>.|TRBV2|.|14
CASTIGQRAYEQYF
>.|TRBV5-1|.|13
CASSLGTTYEQYF
>.|TRBV7-2|.|14
CASSLHRSNYGYTF
>TRBD2|TRBV5-1|.|18
CASSLGLAGGVSYNEQFF
>TRBD2|TRBV10-3|once|15
CAITPGTSGSDTQYF
>TRBD1|TRBV5-6|.|16
CASSAMGGTGGTEAFF
>TRBD1|TRBV9|.|15
CASSVRTGAGEKLFF
>.|TRBV20-1|.|11
CSARSQETQYF
>.|TRBV28|.|15
CASSLSSAGQETQYF
>TRBD2|TRBV11-2|.|18
CASTRNSGRALSQETQYF
>TRBD1|TRBV4-1|few|14
CASSLGGGDTEAFF
>TRBD2|TRBV5-1|.|17
CASSLAGLAGAAGEQFF
>.|TRBV19|.|14
CASSLLGRNTEAFF
>.|TRBV5-4|.|14
CASSGRVNTGELFF